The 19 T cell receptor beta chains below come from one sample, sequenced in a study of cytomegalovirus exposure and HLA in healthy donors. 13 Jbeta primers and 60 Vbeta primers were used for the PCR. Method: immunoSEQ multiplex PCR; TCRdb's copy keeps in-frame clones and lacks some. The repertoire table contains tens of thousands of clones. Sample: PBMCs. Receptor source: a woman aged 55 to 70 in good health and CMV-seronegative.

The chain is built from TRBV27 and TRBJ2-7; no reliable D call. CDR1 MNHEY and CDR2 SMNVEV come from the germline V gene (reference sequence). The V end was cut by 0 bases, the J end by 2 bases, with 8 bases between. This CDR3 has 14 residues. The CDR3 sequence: CASSLSGVPYEQYF. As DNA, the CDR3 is TGTGCCAGCAGTTTATCCGGAGTTCCCTACGAGCAGTACTTC.

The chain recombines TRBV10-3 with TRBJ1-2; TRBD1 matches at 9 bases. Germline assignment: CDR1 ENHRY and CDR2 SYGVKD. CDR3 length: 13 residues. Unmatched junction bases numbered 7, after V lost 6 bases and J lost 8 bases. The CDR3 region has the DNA TGTGCCATCAGCGGACAGGGGAGGGAAGGCTACACCTTC. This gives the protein CAISGQGREGYTF.

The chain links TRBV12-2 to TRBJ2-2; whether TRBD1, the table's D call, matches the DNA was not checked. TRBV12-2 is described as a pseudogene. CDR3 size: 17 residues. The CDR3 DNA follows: TGTGCAAGTCGGCCTCCCCGAACAGGGTTGGACACCGGGGAGCTGTTTTTT. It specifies CASRPPRTGLDTGELFF.

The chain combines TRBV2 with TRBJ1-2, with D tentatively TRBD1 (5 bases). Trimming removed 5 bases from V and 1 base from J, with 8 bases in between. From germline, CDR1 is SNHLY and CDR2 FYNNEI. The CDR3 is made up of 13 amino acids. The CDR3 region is CASSWDFNYGYTF. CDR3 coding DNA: TGTGCCAGCAGTTGGGACTTTAACTATGGCTACACCTTC.

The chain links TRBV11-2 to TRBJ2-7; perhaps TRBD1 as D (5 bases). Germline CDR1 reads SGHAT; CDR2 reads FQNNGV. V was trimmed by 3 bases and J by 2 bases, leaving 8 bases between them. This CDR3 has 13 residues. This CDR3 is CASSLTEPYEQYF. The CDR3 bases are TGTGCCAGCAGCTTGACAGAGCCCTACGAGCAGTACTTC.

CDR3 nucleotides: TGCAGCGTTGAAGAGGCACGAGGGTCCGATGGCTACACCTTC. Translating it yields CSVEEARGSDGYTF. The chain links TRBV29-1 to TRBJ1-2; D is undetermined. Between the trimmed V and J ends, which lost 0 bases and 6 bases, there was a span of 14 bases. Germline-derived CDR1 and CDR2 are SQVTM and ANQGSEA. There are 14 residues in the CDR3.

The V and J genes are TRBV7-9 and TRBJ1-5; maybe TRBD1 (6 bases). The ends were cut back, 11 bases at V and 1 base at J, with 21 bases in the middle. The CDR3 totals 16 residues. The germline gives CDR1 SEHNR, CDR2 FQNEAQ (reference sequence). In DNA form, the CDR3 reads TGTGCCGGGGGGGGGCAGGTACGTCTCAGCAATCAGCCCCAGCATTTT. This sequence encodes CAGGGQVRLSNQPQHF.

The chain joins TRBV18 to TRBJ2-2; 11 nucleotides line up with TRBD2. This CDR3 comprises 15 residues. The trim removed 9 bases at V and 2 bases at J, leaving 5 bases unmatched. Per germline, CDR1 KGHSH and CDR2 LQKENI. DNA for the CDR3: TGTGCCAGTGCCAGACTAGCGGGAAACACCGGGGAGCTGTTTTTT. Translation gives CASARLAGNTGELFF. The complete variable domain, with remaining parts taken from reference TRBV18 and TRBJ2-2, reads NAGVMQNPRHLVRRRGQEARLRCSPMKGHSHVYWYRQLPEEGLKFMVYLQKENIIDESGMPKERFSAEFPKEGPSILRIQQVVRGDSAAYFCASARLAGNTGELFFGEGSRLTVL.

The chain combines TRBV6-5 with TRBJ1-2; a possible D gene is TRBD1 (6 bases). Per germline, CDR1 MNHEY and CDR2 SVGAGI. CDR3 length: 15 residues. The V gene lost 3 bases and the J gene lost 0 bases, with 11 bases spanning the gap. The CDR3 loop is CASSYAGQSNYGYTF. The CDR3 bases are TGTGCCAGCAGTTATGCAGGACAGTCTAACTATGGCTACACCTTC.

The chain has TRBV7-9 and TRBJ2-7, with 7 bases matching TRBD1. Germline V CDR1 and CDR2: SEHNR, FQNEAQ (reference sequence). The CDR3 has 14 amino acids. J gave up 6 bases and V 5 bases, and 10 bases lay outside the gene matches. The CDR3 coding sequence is TGTGCCAGCAGCCGGGGACAGCAATCGCGCGAGCAGTACTTC. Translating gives CASSRGQQSREQYF.

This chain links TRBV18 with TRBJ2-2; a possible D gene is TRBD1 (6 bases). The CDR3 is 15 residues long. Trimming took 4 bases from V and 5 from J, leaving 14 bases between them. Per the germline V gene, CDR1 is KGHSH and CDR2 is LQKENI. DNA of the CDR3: TGTGCCAGCTCACTCCGGGACAAAGAAACCGGGGAGCTGTTTTTT. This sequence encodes CASSLRDKETGELFF.

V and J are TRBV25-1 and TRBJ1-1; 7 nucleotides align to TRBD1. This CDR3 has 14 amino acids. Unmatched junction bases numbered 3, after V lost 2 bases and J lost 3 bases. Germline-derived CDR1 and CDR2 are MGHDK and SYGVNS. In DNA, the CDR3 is TGTGCCAGCAGTGAACAAGACAGGGACACTGAAGCTTTCTTT. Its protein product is CASSEQDRDTEAFF.

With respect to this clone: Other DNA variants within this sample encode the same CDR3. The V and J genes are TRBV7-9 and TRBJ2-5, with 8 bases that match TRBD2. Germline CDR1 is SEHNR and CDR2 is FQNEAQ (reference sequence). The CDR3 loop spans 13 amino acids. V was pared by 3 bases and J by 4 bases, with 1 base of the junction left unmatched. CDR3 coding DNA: TGTGCCAGCAGCTTGGCGGGAGGAGAGACCCAGTACTTC. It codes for CASSLAGGETQYF.

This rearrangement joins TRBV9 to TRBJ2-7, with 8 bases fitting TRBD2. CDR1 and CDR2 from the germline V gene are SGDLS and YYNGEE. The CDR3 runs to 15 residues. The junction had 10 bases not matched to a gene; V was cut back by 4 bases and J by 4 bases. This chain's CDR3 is CASSPSGTSGYEQYF. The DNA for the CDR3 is TGTGCCAGCAGCCCTAGTGGGACTAGTGGGTACGAGCAGTACTTC. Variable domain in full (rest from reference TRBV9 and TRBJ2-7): DSGVTQTPKHLITATGQRVTLRCSPRSGDLSVYWYQQSLDQGLQFLIQYYNGEERAKGNILERFSAQQFPDLHSELNLSSLELGDSALYFCASSPSGTSGYEQYFGPGTRLTVT.

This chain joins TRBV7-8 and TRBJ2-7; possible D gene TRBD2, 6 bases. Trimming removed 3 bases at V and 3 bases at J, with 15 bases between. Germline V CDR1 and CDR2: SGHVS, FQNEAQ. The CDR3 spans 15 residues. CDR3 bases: TGTGCCAGCAGCTTGTCGGAGGGAGGCCTCTACGAGCAGTACTTC. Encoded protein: CASSLSEGGLYEQYF.

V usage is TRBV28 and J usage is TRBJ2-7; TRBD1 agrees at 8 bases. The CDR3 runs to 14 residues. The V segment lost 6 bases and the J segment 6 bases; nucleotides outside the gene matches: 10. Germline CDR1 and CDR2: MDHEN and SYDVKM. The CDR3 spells CASSPRQGWGEQYF. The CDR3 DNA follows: TGTGCCAGCAGCCCAAGACAGGGGTGGGGCGAGCAGTACTTC.

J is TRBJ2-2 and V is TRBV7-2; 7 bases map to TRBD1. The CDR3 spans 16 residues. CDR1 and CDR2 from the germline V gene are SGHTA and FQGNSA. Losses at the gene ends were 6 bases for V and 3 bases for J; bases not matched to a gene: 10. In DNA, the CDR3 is TGTGCCAGCAGGTCTCCGGGACAGACTTACACCGGGGAGCTGTTTTTT. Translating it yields CASRSPGQTYTGELFF.

The CDR3 here is CASSAGTRVTDTQYF. The CDR3 region has the DNA TGTGCCAGTAGTGCCGGGACTAGAGTCACAGATACGCAGTATTTT. The chain combines TRBV19 with TRBJ2-3; 8 bases are shared with TRBD2. With 5 bases clipped from V and 2 bases from J, the junction kept 6 bases outside the gene matches. Germline loops: CDR1 LNHDA, CDR2 SQIVND (reference sequence). The CDR3 sequence is 15 residues long.

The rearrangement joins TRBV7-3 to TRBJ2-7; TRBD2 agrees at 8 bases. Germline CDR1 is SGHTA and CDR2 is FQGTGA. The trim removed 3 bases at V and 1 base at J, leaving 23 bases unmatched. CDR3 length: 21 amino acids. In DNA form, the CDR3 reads TGTGCCAGCAGCTTTCAAAATCACGGGACTAGTGAATTAAGTCGGTCCTACGAGCAGTACTTC. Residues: CASSFQNHGTSELSRSYEQYF.